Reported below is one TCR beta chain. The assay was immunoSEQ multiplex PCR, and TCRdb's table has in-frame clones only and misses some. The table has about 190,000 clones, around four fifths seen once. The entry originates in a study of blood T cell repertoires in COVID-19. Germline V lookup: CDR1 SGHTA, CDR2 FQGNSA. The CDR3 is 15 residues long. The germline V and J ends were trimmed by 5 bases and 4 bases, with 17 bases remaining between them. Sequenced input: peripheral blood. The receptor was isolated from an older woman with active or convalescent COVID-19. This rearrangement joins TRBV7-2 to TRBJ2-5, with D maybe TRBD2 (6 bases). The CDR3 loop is CASSRRRGGRETQYF. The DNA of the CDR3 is TGTGCCAGCAGCCGGAGGAGGGGAGGAAGAGAGACCCAGTACTTC.